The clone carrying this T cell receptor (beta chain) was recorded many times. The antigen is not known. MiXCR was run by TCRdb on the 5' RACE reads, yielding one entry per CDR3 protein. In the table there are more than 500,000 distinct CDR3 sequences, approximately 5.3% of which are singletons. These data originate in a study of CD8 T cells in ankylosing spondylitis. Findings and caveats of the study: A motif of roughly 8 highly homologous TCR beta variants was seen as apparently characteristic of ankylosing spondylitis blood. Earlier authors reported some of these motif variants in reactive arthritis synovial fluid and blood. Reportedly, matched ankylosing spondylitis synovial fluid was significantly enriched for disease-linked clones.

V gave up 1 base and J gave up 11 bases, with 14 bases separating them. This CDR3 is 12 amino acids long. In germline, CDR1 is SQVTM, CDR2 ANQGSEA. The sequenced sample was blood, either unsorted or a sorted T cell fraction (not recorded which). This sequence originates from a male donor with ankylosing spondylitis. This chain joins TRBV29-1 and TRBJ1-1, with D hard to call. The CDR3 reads CSVEGTSTGAFF. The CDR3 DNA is TGCAGCGTTGAAGGGACCTCAACCGGGGCTTTCTTT.